This T cell receptor beta chain was documented in a study of T cell responses to AZD1222 COVID-19 vaccine. Study findings and constraints: White British people made up most donors, females outnumbered males, and clonal diversity was possibly underestimated. Spike-specific TCR repertoires showed rising breadth and depth after two AZD1222 doses.

The protocol was immunoSEQ multiplex PCR, while the TCRdb copy is restricted to in-frame clones and leaves out a portion. The sample holds some 130,000 clones, approximately 91% seen once. Germline V CDR1 and CDR2: GTSNPN, SVGIG (reference sequence). V was cut by 0 bases and J by 4 bases, with 10 bases left in between. The CDR3 sequence is 14 residues long. As for this clone: Its antigen is undetermined.

Second-dose timings of about 4 or about 12 weeks were pooled. Sample: peripheral blood, taken 28 days after the second AZD1222 dose. The chain recombines TRBV30 with TRBJ2-1; D remains unclear. This sequence originates from an adult who received the AZD1222 COVID-19 vaccine. In DNA form, the CDR3 reads TGTGCCTGGAGTGTATTGTCCCTATACAATGAGCAGTTCTTC. Translating it yields CAWSVLSLYNEQFF.